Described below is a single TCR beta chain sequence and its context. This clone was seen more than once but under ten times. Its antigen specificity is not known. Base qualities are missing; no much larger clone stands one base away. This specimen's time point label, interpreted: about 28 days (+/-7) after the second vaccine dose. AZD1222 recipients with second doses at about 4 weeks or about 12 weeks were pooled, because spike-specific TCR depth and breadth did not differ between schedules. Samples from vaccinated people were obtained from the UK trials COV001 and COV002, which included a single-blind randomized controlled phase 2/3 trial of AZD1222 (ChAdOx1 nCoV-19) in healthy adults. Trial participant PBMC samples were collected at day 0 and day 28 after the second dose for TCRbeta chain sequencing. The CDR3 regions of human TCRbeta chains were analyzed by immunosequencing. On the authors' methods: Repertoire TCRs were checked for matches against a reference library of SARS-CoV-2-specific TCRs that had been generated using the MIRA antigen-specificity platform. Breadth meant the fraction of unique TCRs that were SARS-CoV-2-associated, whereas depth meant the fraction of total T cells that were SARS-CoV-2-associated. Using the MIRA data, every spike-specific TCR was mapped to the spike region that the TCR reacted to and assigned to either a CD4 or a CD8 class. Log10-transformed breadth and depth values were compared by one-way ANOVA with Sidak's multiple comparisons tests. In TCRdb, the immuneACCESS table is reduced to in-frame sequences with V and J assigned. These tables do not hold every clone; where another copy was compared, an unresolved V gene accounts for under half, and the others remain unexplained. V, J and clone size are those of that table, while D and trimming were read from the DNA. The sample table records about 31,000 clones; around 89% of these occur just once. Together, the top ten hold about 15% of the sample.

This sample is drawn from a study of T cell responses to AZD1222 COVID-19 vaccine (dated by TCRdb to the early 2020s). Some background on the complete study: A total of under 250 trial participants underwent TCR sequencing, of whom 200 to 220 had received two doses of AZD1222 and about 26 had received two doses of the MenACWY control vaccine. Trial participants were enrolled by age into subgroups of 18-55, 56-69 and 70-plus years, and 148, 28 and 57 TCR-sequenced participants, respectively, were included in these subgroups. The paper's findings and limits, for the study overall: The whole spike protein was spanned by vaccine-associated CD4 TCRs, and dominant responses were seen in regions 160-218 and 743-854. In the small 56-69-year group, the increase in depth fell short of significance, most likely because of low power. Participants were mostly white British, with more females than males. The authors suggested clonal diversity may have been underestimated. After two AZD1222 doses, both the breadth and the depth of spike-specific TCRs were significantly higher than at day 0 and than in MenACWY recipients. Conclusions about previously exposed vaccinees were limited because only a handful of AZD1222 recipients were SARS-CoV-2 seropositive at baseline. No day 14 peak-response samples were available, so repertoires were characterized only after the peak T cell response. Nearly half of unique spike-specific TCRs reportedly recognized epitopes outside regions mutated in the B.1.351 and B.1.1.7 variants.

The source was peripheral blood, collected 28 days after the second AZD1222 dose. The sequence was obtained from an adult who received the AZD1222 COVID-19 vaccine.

In nucleotide form, the sequence is TGTGCCAGCAGTTTAGATCCAGGTTCACCCCTCCACTTT. Its protein reads: CASSLDPGSPLHF. The sequence joins TRBV12-3 or TRBV12-4 to TRBJ1-6; no confident D gene assignment can be made. V drops 1 base and J drops 9 bases, leaving 7 bases in between. The CDR3 sequence holds 13 residues, the cysteine and phenylalanine included. The entry retains the CDR3 DNA only, 39 bases that are in frame from base 1.